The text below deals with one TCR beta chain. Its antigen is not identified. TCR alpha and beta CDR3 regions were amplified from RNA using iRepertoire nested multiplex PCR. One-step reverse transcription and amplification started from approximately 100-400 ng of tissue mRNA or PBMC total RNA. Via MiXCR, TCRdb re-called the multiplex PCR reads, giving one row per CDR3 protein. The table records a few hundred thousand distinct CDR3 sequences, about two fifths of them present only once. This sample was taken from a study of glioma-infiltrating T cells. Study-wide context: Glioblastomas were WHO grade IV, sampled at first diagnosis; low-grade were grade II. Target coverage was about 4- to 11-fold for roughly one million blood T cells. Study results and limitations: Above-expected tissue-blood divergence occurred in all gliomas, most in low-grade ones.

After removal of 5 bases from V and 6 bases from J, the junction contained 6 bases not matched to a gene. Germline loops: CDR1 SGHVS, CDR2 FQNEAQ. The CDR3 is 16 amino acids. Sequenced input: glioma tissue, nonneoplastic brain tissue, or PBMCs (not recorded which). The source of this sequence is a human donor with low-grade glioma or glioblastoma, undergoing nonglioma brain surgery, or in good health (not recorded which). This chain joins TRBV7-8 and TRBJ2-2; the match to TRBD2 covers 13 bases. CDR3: CASSPGLAGLAGELFF. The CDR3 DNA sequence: TGTGCCAGCAGCCCGGGACTAGCGGGACTAGCCGGGGAGCTGTTTTTT. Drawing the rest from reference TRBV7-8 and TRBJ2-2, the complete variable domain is GAGVSQSPRYKVAKRGQDVALRCDPISGHVSLFWYQQALGQGPEFLTYFQNEAQLDKSGLPSDRFFAERPEGSVSTLKIQRTQQEDSAVYLCASSPGLAGLAGELFFGEGSRLTVL.